This TCR beta chain was sequenced during a study of T cell therapy after organ transplantation. Study at large: Expansion used a peptide pool of 30 HLA class I and II CMV epitopes. Whole-study results and caveats: Lower pretherapy CD8 clonality went with larger post-therapy fold change. Post-therapy reconstitution appeared to include transferred and endogenous clonotypes.

Sequencing was performed with immunoSEQ multiplex PCR; in TCRdb, only in-frame clones are kept and a portion is missing. The sample lists some 48,000 clones, over 90% occurring once. These patients had received solid-organ transplants and had drug-resistant or recurrent cytomegalovirus. As for this clone: Its target is not known.

This CDR3 contains 21 residues. The source is a human patient who had received a solid organ transplant and had CMV disease. Sequencing used CD8+ T cells from blood, obtained before autologous CMV-specific T cell therapy. The chain carries TRBV21-1 and TRBJ2-3; the table assigns TRBD2, which was not confirmed against the DNA. TRBV21-1 is a listed pseudogene. The CDR3 loop is CASRTGWADSGKMGRTDTQYF. Written as DNA, the CDR3 is TGTGCCAGCAGAACGGGCTGGGCCGATTCGGGGAAGATGGGCCGCACAGATACGCAGTATTTT.